This T cell receptor beta chain was retrieved from a study of PD-L1 blockade in urothelial cancer. On the study more broadly: In terms of prior chemotherapy, patients had received 0 to 3 regimens.

Synthetic spike-ins, TCR analog templates, were added into each PCR. Here immunoSEQ multiplex PCR was the method, and the copy in TCRdb shows in-frame clones only, minus some. Of some 25,000 clones listed, 75% to 90% were seen once; the top ten hold around 32%. Broader study findings: For durable-benefit patients, tumor-associated blood clones expanded more at 3 weeks.

Patients were diagnosed with urothelial carcinoma, either locally advanced or metastatic. As concerns this clone: No antigen is known for it.

CDR1 SGDLS and CDR2 YYNGEE come from the germline V gene. The CDR3 is made up of 15 amino acids. V lost 3 bases and J lost 0, with 10 bases in between. The TCR comes from a man aged 55 to 69 with urothelial cancer. V and J are TRBV9 and TRBJ1-3, with D possibly matching TRBD1 (6 bases). The source was PBMCs, collected around atezolizumab (anti-PD-L1) treatment. This CDR3 is CASSAGQNSGNTIYF. The CDR3 nucleotides are TGTGCCAGCAGCGCGGGACAAAACTCTGGAAACACCATATATTTT.